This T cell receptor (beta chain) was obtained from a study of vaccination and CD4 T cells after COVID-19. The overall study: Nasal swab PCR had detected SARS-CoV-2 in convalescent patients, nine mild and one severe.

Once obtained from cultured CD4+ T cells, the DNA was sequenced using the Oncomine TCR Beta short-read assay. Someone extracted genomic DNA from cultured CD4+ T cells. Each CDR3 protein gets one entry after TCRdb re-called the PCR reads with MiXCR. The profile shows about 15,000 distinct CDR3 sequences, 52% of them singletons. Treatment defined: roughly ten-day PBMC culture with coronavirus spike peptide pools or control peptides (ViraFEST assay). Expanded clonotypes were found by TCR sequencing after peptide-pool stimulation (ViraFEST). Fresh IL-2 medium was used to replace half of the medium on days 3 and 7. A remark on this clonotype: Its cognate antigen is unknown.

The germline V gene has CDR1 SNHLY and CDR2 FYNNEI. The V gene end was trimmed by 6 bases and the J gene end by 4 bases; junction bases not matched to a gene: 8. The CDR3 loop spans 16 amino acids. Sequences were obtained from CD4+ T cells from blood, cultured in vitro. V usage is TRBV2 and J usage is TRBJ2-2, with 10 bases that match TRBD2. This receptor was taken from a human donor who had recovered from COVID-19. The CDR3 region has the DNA TGTGCCAGCAGCCGGCGCAGCGGGAGGGGCACCGGGGAGCTGTTTTTT. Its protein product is CASSRRSGRGTGELFF. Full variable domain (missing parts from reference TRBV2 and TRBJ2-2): EPEVTQTPSHQVTQMGQEVILRCVPISNHLYFYWYRQILGQKVEFLVSFYNNEISEKSEIFDDQFSVERPDGSNFTLKIRSTKLEDSAMYFCASSRRSGRGTGELFFGEGSRLTVL.